This is a list of T cell receptor beta chains from one sample in a study of human T cells and chemical hapten exposure. Using its own MiXCR run on the RACE reads, TCRdb lists one record per CDR3 protein. Of roughly 43,000 distinct CDR3 sequences in the sample, 3.5% to 4% were seen once. Sequencing was done on a sample of whole blood. The receptors were gathered from a human donor in good health. Some clones in this sample may be carry-over from other donors' samples. Each CDR3 is given with its conserved first and last residue. A D gene is named only where the DNA matches it firmly. Rows give clone size only sometimes, using once, few, many, or a class for an expanded clone.

V gene: TRBV7-3
clone size: many
J gene: TRBJ2-1
D gene: TRBD1
CDR3 DNA: TGTGCCAGCAGCCCTAACCCAGTAACAGGGGCCTACAATGAGCAGTTCTTC
CDR3 protein: CASSPNPVTGAYNEQFF

V gene: TRBV19
clone size: many
J gene: TRBJ1-3
D gene: .
CDR3 DNA: TGTGCCAGTAGTCGAGGACAGACTGGAAACACCATATATTTT
CDR3 protein: CASSRGQTGNTIYF

V gene: TRBV7-2
clone size: many
J gene: TRBJ2-1
D gene: TRBD2
CDR3 DNA: TGTGCCAGCAGCTTTAGCTCTCGCGGGAGGGGCAATGAGCAGTTCTTC
CDR3 protein: CASSFSSRGRGNEQFF

V gene: TRBV2
clone size: .
J gene: TRBJ1-5
D gene: .
CDR3 DNA: TGTGCCAGCAACGAGGGGGGGTTTCAGCCCCAGCATTTT
CDR3 protein: CASNEGGFQPQHF

V gene: TRBV25-1
clone size: many
J gene: TRBJ2-6
D gene: .
CDR3 DNA: TGTGCCAGCAGTACCTCAGGGGACTCTGGGGCCAACGTCCTGACTTTC
CDR3 protein: CASSTSGDSGANVLTF

V gene: TRBV13
clone size: many
J gene: TRBJ2-5
D gene: TRBD2
CDR3 DNA: TGTGCCAGCAGACGAGCGGGAGGGTTTTGGACCCAGTACTTC
CDR3 protein: CASRRAGGFWTQYF

V gene: TRBV7-9
clone size: many
J gene: TRBJ1-2
D gene: TRBD1
CDR3 DNA: TGTGCCATCGAGCGGGAACAGGGGACCTACTCCTATGGCTACACCTTC
CDR3 protein: CAIEREQGTYSYGYTF

V gene: TRBV4-1
clone size: .
J gene: TRBJ2-3
D gene: .
CDR3 DNA: TGCGCCAGCTCTAGAGGAGACCCAGATACGCAGTATTTT
CDR3 protein: CASSRGDPDTQYF

V gene: TRBV14
clone size: .
J gene: TRBJ1-2
D gene: .
CDR3 DNA: TGTGCCAGCAGCCAAGATCGAGATTTTGGCTACACCTTC
CDR3 protein: CASSQDRDFGYTF

V gene: TRBV6-5
clone size: many
J gene: TRBJ1-3
D gene: TRBD1
CDR3 DNA: TGTGCCAGCAGTTACTCCCGACAGGGTGGAAACACCATATATTTT
CDR3 protein: CASSYSRQGGNTIYF

V gene: TRBV18
clone size: many
J gene: TRBJ2-7
D gene: .
CDR3 DNA: TGTGCCAGCTCACCGGAGCGGGTAACCTCCTACGAGCAGTACTTC
CDR3 protein: CASSPERVTSYEQYF

V gene: TRBV11-2
clone size: .
J gene: TRBJ2-3
D gene: TRBD2
CDR3 DNA: TGTGCCAGCAGCCCCAGGGGAGCGGGAGATACAGATACGCAGTATTTT
CDR3 protein: CASSPRGAGDTDTQYF

V gene: TRBV7-6
clone size: .
J gene: TRBJ1-3
D gene: .
CDR3 DNA: TGTGCCAGCAGCGCCTGGGGAGGAGGTGGAAACACCATATATTTT
CDR3 protein: CASSAWGGGGNTIYF

V gene: TRBV6-1
clone size: few
J gene: TRBJ1-3
D gene: .
CDR3 DNA: TGTGCCAGCAGTTCCGGACAGATTGGAAACACCATATATTTT
CDR3 protein: CASSSGQIGNTIYF

V gene: TRBV4-1
clone size: many
J gene: TRBJ2-1
D gene: .
CDR3 DNA: TGCGCCAGCAGCCCCATCCTGAGCTCAGGGAGCCCCTACAATGAGCAGTTCTTC
CDR3 protein: CASSPILSSGSPYNEQFF

V gene: TRBV10-1
clone size: many
J gene: TRBJ1-1
D gene: .
CDR3 DNA: TGCGCCAGCAGTGAGGGGGTCTACACTGAAGCTTTCTTT
CDR3 protein: CASSEGVYTEAFF

V gene: TRBV18
clone size: many
J gene: TRBJ2-7
D gene: .
CDR3 DNA: TGTGCCAGCTCACCCCCGGCCCAGACAACCTACGAGCAGTACTTC
CDR3 protein: CASSPPAQTTYEQYF

V gene: TRBV11-2
clone size: many
J gene: TRBJ2-5
D gene: TRBD1
CDR3 DNA: TGTGCCAGCAGCGCCCTAGGGGGCTCCAAAGAGACCCAGTACTTC
CDR3 protein: CASSALGGSKETQYF

V gene: TRBV7-6
clone size: many
J gene: TRBJ1-1
D gene: .
CDR3 DNA: TGTGCCAGCAGCTTAGGGACAGCGAACACTGAAGCTTTCTTT
CDR3 protein: CASSLGTANTEAFF

V gene: TRBV3-1
clone size: many
J gene: TRBJ2-3
D gene: .
CDR3 DNA: TGTGCCAGCAGCGCAAGCCCGAGCACAGATACGCAGTATTTT
CDR3 protein: CASSASPSTDTQYF

V gene: TRBV28
clone size: many
J gene: TRBJ1-2
D gene: TRBD1
CDR3 DNA: TGTGCCAGCAACAAATTGGGGACAGGGCAAAACTATGGCTACACCTTC
CDR3 protein: CASNKLGTGQNYGYTF

V gene: TRBV10-3
clone size: many
J gene: TRBJ2-4
D gene: .
CDR3 DNA: TGTGCCATCAGTGATCAGGACTCGAGGCCCGTTCAGTACTTC
CDR3 protein: CAISDQDSRPVQYF

V gene: TRBV27
clone size: many
J gene: TRBJ2-7
D gene: .
CDR3 DNA: TGTGCCAGCAAATCGATAGGGGGAAGATCCTACGAGCAGTACTTC
CDR3 protein: CASKSIGGRSYEQYF

V gene: TRBV6-5
clone size: many
J gene: TRBJ1-1
D gene: .
CDR3 DNA: TGTGCCAGCACGGTTCGGGGCTGGACTGAAGCTTTCTTT
CDR3 protein: CASTVRGWTEAFF

V gene: TRBV28
clone size: few
J gene: TRBJ1-1
D gene: .
CDR3 DNA: TGTGCCAGCAGCCCCGACGCCCACCAAGCTTTCTTT
CDR3 protein: CASSPDAHQAFF

V gene: TRBV7-9
clone size: many
J gene: TRBJ2-7
D gene: TRBD1
CDR3 DNA: TGTGCCAGCAGCTCCGGGACAGGGAGATACGAGCAGTACTTC
CDR3 protein: CASSSGTGRYEQYF

V gene: TRBV19
clone size: .
J gene: TRBJ1-2
D gene: .
CDR3 DNA: TGTGCCAGCGGCCCGGGTCCCGGGACACCCTTAAAGTATGGCTACACCTTC
CDR3 protein: CASGPGPGTPLKYGYTF

V gene: TRBV28
clone size: .
J gene: TRBJ1-5
D gene: TRBD1
CDR3 DNA: TGTGCCAGCAGGCCGGGACAGGGTAGAGGCAATCAGCCCCAGCATTTT
CDR3 protein: CASRPGQGRGNQPQHF

V gene: TRBV7-2
clone size: many
J gene: TRBJ2-7
D gene: TRBD2
CDR3 DNA: TGTGCCAGCAGCTTAGCGTCTAGCGGGACCGCCTACGAGCAGTACTTC
CDR3 protein: CASSLASSGTAYEQYF

V gene: TRBV14
clone size: .
J gene: TRBJ1-5
D gene: .
CDR3 DNA: TGTGCCAGCAGCCAAGAGTCTATCGGGCCGGGACCTCAGCCCCAGCATTTT
CDR3 protein: CASSQESIGPGPQPQHF

V gene: TRBV7-6
clone size: few
J gene: TRBJ1-2
D gene: .
CDR3 DNA: TGTGCCAGCAGCTTCAGACAGGCTCCCTTAGACGGCTACACCTTC
CDR3 protein: CASSFRQAPLDGYTF

V gene: TRBV20-1
clone size: many
J gene: TRBJ2-7
D gene: TRBD2
CDR3 DNA: TGCAGTGCTAGTAATAGCGGGAGGGCCCTCGAGCAGTACTTC
CDR3 protein: CSASNSGRALEQYF

V gene: TRBV7-9
clone size: many
J gene: TRBJ2-1
D gene: .
CDR3 DNA: TGTGCCAGCAGCTCCCGGACTACCCGCTATGAGCAGTTCTTC
CDR3 protein: CASSSRTTRYEQFF

V gene: TRBV24-1
clone size: many
J gene: TRBJ2-1
D gene: .
CDR3 DNA: TGTGCCACCAGTCGTATTTTCGGGGGCAATGAGCAGTTCTTC
CDR3 protein: CATSRIFGGNEQFF

V gene: TRBV6-6
clone size: many
J gene: TRBJ2-6
D gene: .
CDR3 DNA: TGTGCCAGCAGTTACCAGCAAGGAAAATCTGGGGCCAACGTCCTGACTTTC
CDR3 protein: CASSYQQGKSGANVLTF

V gene: TRBV7-2
clone size: many
J gene: TRBJ2-6
D gene: TRBD2
CDR3 DNA: TGTGCCAGCAGCTTAAGCGGGGGCCGCTCTGGGGCCAACGTCCTGACTTTC
CDR3 protein: CASSLSGGRSGANVLTF

V gene: TRBV7-9
clone size: many
J gene: TRBJ2-7
D gene: .
CDR3 DNA: TGTGCCAGCAGCTTAGTTACGGGAGCCTACGAGCAGTACTTC
CDR3 protein: CASSLVTGAYEQYF

V gene: TRBV4-1
clone size: few
J gene: TRBJ2-6
D gene: TRBD1
CDR3 DNA: TGCGCCAGCAGCCAAGGACAGGGACCCTCAGGGGCCAACGTCCTGACTTTC
CDR3 protein: CASSQGQGPSGANVLTF

V gene: TRBV24-1
clone size: .
J gene: TRBJ2-3
D gene: .
CDR3 DNA: TGTGCCACCAGTGTGGAGTCCAGCACAGATACGCAGTATTTT
CDR3 protein: CATSVESSTDTQYF

V gene: TRBV6-2/TRBV6-3
clone size: few
J gene: TRBJ2-3
D gene: TRBD2
CDR3 DNA: TGTGCCAGCAGTTACCAGCAACTAGCGGGAGATACGCAGTATTTT
CDR3 protein: CASSYQQLAGDTQYF

V gene: TRBV2
clone size: .
J gene: TRBJ2-6
D gene: .
CDR3 DNA: TGTGCCAGCGTTGCCCAGGACTCTGGGGCCAACGTCCTGACTTTC
CDR3 protein: CASVAQDSGANVLTF

V gene: TRBV4-2
clone size: many
J gene: TRBJ2-7
D gene: TRBD2
CDR3 DNA: TGTGCCAGCAGCCAAGCCGAGCGGGATCCACCTTACGAGCAGTACTTC
CDR3 protein: CASSQAERDPPYEQYF

V gene: TRBV6-5
clone size: .
J gene: TRBJ1-1
D gene: .
CDR3 DNA: TGTGCCAGCAGTTACTCGACTGGTATAGGGGGGTTCACTGAAGCTTTCTTT
CDR3 protein: CASSYSTGIGGFTEAFF

V gene: TRBV29-1
clone size: .
J gene: TRBJ2-1
D gene: .
CDR3 DNA: TGCAGCGTTGACAGGGGATCGTCGATCCATGAGCAGTTCTTC
CDR3 protein: CSVDRGSSIHEQFF